The 27 T cell receptor beta chains given below trace back to one sample, sequenced in a study of T cells in Graves' hyperthyroidism and ophthalmopathy. The investigators amplified TCR beta CDR3 regions from RNA transcripts. HTBI primers were used for first-round RT-PCR of the TCR CDR3. TCRdb re-analysed the multiplex PCR reads in MiXCR, keeping a single row per CDR3 protein. The sample yields some 530,000 distinct CDR3 sequences, 22% seen once. The material sequenced was blood. These receptors were taken from a woman in her seventies with Graves' ophthalmopathy.

The chain has TRBV5-8 and TRBJ1-2; D remains ambiguous. CDR3 length: 16 amino acids. Trimming left V 4 bases short and J 0 bases short, with 16 bases between. Germline V lookup: CDR1 SGHTS, CDR2 YDEGEE. The CDR3 loop reads CASSAGRANPNYGYTF. In DNA form, the CDR3 reads TGTGCCAGCAGCGCCGGGCGAGCCAATCCTAACTATGGCTACACCTTC.

The chain links TRBV15 to TRBJ2-3; D is undetermined. Deletions cut 2 bases from V and 0 bases from J, with 9 bases between. Looked up from germline, CDR1 is LNHNV and CDR2 is YYDKDF (reference sequence). The CDR3 runs to 15 residues. CDR3 amino acids: CATSRSSVSTDTQYF. The CDR3 DNA is TGTGCCACCAGCAGATCCAGCGTAAGCACAGATACGCAGTATTTT. The whole variable domain, remainder taken from reference TRBV15 and TRBJ2-3, is DAMVIQNPRYQVTQFGKPVTLSCSQTLNHNVMYWYQQKSSQAPKLLFHYYDKDFNNEADTPDNFQSRRPNTSFCFLDIRSPGLGDTAMYLCATSRSSVSTDTQYFGPGTRLTVL.

This clonotype was seen a handful of times. The chain is built from TRBV10-3 and TRBJ1-1; 7 bases are shared with TRBD1. V lost 6 bases and J lost 0; bases outside the gene matches: 4. CDR1 ENHRY and CDR2 SYGVKD come from the germline V gene. The CDR3 runs 14 residues. CDR3 region: CAIRTTGMNTEAFF. DNA for the CDR3: TGTGCCATCAGGACGACAGGGATGAACACTGAAGCTTTCTTT.

The chain uses TRBV7-8 and TRBJ1-4; TRBD1 is a possible D gene (6 bases). Trimming stripped 5 bases from V and 0 bases from J, with 16 bases between. The CDR3 runs 17 residues. Germline CDR1 reads SGHVS; CDR2 reads FQNEAQ. The CDR3 sequence is CASSAHQGTSTNEKLFF. CDR3 DNA: TGTGCCAGCAGCGCACATCAGGGGACATCAACTAATGAAAAACTGTTTTTT.

The genes are TRBV5-1 and TRBJ1-1; D unclear. Trimming stripped 7 bases from V and 1 base from J, with 20 bases between. The germline V gene encodes CDR1 SGHRS and CDR2 YFSETQ. The CDR3 is 16 amino acids. The CDR3 loop reads CASQSGPSLENTEAFF. The CDR3 coding sequence is TGCGCCAGCCAGTCGGGCCCCTCGCTAGAGAACACTGAAGCTTTCTTT. Full variable domain (outside the CDR3, taken from reference TRBV5-1 and TRBJ1-1): KAGVTQTPRYLIKTRGQQVTLSCSPISGHRSVSWYQQTPGQGLQFLFEYFSETQRNKGNFPGRFSGRQFSNSRSEMNVSTLELGDSALYLCASQSGPSLENTEAFFGQGTRLTVV.

This clonotype was counted ten times or more. As DNA, the CDR3 is TGCGCCAGCAGCCAAACAGCTAGCGGCGCCTACGAGCAGTACTTC. Translating it yields CASSQTASGAYEQYF. The rearrangement uses TRBV4-1 and TRBJ2-7; TRBD2 matches 7 bases. The V gene's germline CDR1 is MGHRA and CDR2 YSYEKL. The CDR3 has 15 residues. The J segment lost 2 bases and the V segment lost 2 bases, leaving 6 bases of the junction unmatched.

This clonotype has only a few counts. The genes are TRBV11-2 and TRBJ1-1; D unresolved. Per germline, CDR1 SGHAT and CDR2 FQNNGV. The CDR3 totals 13 residues. V was shortened by 10 bases and J by 5 bases, with 17 bases between the two germline ends. The DNA of the CDR3 is TGTGCCACTTCCGAGCTACTGTATACTGAAGCTTTCTTT. Translation: CATSELLYTEAFF.

The sample holds many counts of this clonotype. CDR3 nucleotides: TGTGCCAGCAGTTTAGGGAGAGGAGCCGATGAGCAGTTCTTC. Translation: CASSLGRGADEQFF. The chain couples TRBV12-3 or TRBV12-4 to TRBJ2-1, with unresolved D. The ends were cut back, 1 base at V and 8 bases at J, with 12 bases in the middle. CDR3 size: 14 residues.

The rearrangement links TRBV7-3 to TRBJ2-1; D not certain. With 4 bases removed from V and 2 bases from J, the gap between germline ends came to 15 bases. Germline assignment: CDR1 SGHTA and CDR2 FQGTGA. The CDR3 contains 16 residues. The CDR3 nucleotides read TGTGCCAGCAGCTCGACGGGCCCAAAAGCCTACAATGAGCAGTTCTTC. Encoded protein: CASSSTGPKAYNEQFF.

This sequence joins TRBV20-1 and TRBJ2-7, with D perhaps TRBD1 or TRBD2 (5 bases each). Germline V gives CDR1 DFQATT, CDR2 SNEGSKA (reference sequence). Trimming removed 4 bases at V and 7 bases at J, with 20 bases between. The CDR3 contains 14 residues. The CDR3 DNA follows: TGCAGTGCTAACACCGGGACGCTGTCGGGGGAGCAGTACTTC. Translation: CSANTGTLSGEQYF.

This clonotype came up a few times. This chain joins TRBV5-5 and TRBJ1-2; a possible D gene is TRBD1 (5 bases). The CDR3 is 15 amino acids. The V end lost 0 bases, the J end lost 2 bases, and 11 bases lay between the germline ends. Germline CDR1 and CDR2: SGHKS and YYEKEE (reference sequence). The CDR3 sequence: CASSLAAGSNYGYTF. As DNA, the CDR3 is TGTGCCAGCAGCTTGGCGGCAGGGTCCAACTATGGCTACACCTTC.

The chain combines TRBV5-5 with TRBJ1-2; tentatively, D is TRBD1 (6 bases). Germline V CDR1 and CDR2: SGHKS, YYEKEE (reference sequence). V was pared by 4 bases and J by 0 bases, with 16 bases between. The CDR3 has 16 residues. CDR3 DNA sequence: TGTGCCAGCAGCCCCCTCACCGGACAGACTAACTATGGCTACACCTTC. Its translation is CASSPLTGQTNYGYTF.

J is TRBJ1-6 and V is TRBV3-1; 10 bases agree with TRBD1. The CDR3 loop spans 15 amino acids. Trimming removed 4 bases from V and 9 bases from J; junction bases left unmatched: 6. Germline V gives CDR1 LGHDT, CDR2 YNNKEL (reference sequence). The CDR3 bases are TGTGCCAGCAGCCCGAGACAGGGGGCGAGTTCACCCCTCCACTTT. Translated: CASSPRQGASSPLHF.

Comments on this clonotype: This may be a read error, as it is one base from a much larger clone. This rearrangement joins TRBV2 to TRBJ1-1, with 11 positions matching TRBD1. J was trimmed by 6 bases and V by 8 bases; bases with no gene match: 8. CDR1 is SNHLY, CDR2 FYNNEI, per germline. The CDR3 length is 14 residues. CDR3 amino acids: CASSRRGQGAEAFF. The CDR3 nucleotides read TGTGCCAGCTCCAGGAGGGGACAGGGGGCTGAAGCTTTCTTT.

A single count supports this clonotype. The chain recombines TRBV5-5 with TRBJ1-5; 7 nucleotides agree with TRBD1. The CDR3 covers 14 residues. Germline V lookup: CDR1 SGHKS, CDR2 YYEKEE (reference sequence). V lost 3 bases to trimming and J lost 4 bases; unmatched junction nucleotides: 4. The CDR3 sequence is CASSSQGQNQPQHF. The CDR3 nucleotides read TGTGCCAGCAGCTCTCAGGGACAGAATCAGCCCCAGCATTTT.

The gene calls are TRBV5-1 and TRBJ1-6, with TRBD1 matching over 9 bases. The CDR3 length is 17 residues. After removal of 0 bases from V and 10 bases from J, the junction contained 11 bases not matched to a gene. CDR1 is SGHRS and CDR2 is YFSETQ in the germline V gene. CDR3 sequence reads: CASSLVGTGISGSPLHF. CDR3 in DNA: TGCGCCAGCAGCTTGGTTGGGACAGGGATCTCAGGATCACCCCTCCACTTT.

This clonotype was observed a few times. This chain links TRBV28 with TRBJ2-1, with a tentative D call TRBD2 (5 bases). V gave up 7 bases and J gave up 12 bases, with 13 bases separating them. There are 11 residues in the CDR3. Germline values: CDR1 MDHEN, CDR2 SYDVKM. CDR3 DNA: TGTGCCAGCACGGAGGCAACCAGGCAGTTCTTC. Translated: CASTEATRQFF.

The J gene is TRBJ2-2, the V gene TRBV14; 8 bases agree with TRBD2. CDR1 is SGHDN, CDR2 FVKESK, per germline. The CDR3 spans 14 residues. After removal of 6 bases from V and 1 base from J, the junction contained 1 base not matched to a gene. DNA for the CDR3: TGTGCCAGCAGACTAGCGGTGAACACCGGGGAGCTGTTTTTT. Residues: CASRLAVNTGELFF.

The CDR3 loop is CAISESGIGAGEETQYF. DNA of the CDR3: TGTGCCATCAGTGAGTCAGGGATTGGGGCTGGCGAAGAGACCCAGTACTTC. The genes are TRBV10-3 and TRBJ2-5, with D possibly being TRBD1 (5 bases). The CDR3 extends over 17 amino acids. The V gene's germline CDR1 is ENHRY and CDR2 SYGVKD. Trimming stripped 0 bases from V and 3 bases from J, with 17 bases between.

CDR3 sequence: CASSSGHHTDTQYF. In DNA, the CDR3 is TGTGCCAGCAGCTCGGGACACCACACAGATACGCAGTATTTT. The genes are TRBV7-3 and TRBJ2-3, with a weak D call TRBD1 (6 bases). The germline V gene has CDR1 SGHTA and CDR2 FQGTGA. The V and J ends lost 4 bases and 2 bases respectively, with 10 bases between them. There are 14 residues in the CDR3.

This clonotype was counted a few times. V gene TRBV6-1 combines with J gene TRBJ2-7, with 15 bases identical to TRBD2. CDR1 is MNHNS and CDR2 is SASEGT in the germline V gene. Trimming cost V 7 bases and J 7 bases; bases outside gene matches: 14. The CDR3 contains 17 residues. The CDR3: CASTRGGTSGRPIEQYF. In DNA, the CDR3 is TGTGCCAGCACCCGAGGCGGGACTAGCGGGAGGCCGATTGAGCAGTACTTC.

This clonotype has just a few counts. This rearrangement joins TRBV24-1 to TRBJ1-5; TRBD1 agrees at 7 bases. The CDR3 has 14 residues. V shed 9 bases, J shed 2 bases, and the junction held 6 bases outside the gene matches. Germline assignment: CDR1 KGHDR and CDR2 SFDVKD. The CDR3 region is CATQGGLGNQPQHF. CDR3 nucleotides: TGTGCCACCCAGGGGGGGCTTGGCAATCAGCCCCAGCATTTT.

The rearrangement joins TRBV9 to TRBJ1-1; D uncertain. Per germline, CDR1 SGDLS and CDR2 YYNGEE. This CDR3 has 14 amino acids. V was trimmed by 0 bases and J by 1 base, leaving 7 bases between them. The CDR3 coding sequence is TGTGCCAGCAGCGTAGCTGCGGGGAACACTGAAGCTTTCTTT. Translating it yields CASSVAAGNTEAFF.

The chain links TRBV12-3 or TRBV12-4 to TRBJ2-5; TRBD2 matches 13 bases. This CDR3 is built from 17 residues. Germline trimming cut 6 bases from V and 5 bases from J; bases unmatched to any gene: 12. In DNA form, the CDR3 reads TGTGCCAGCAGCTCACTTACGGGACTAGCGGGAATGGAGACCCAGTACTTC. Encoded protein: CASSSLTGLAGMETQYF.

The sample holds a few counts of this clonotype. The chain recombines TRBV12-3 or TRBV12-4 with TRBJ2-1, with D unresolved. Trimming pared 2 bases from V and 9 bases from J, leaving 14 bases between. The CDR3 covers 14 residues. The CDR3, as DNA: TGTGCCAGCAGTTTAACCCTGAGTGTGGCTGAGCAGTTCTTC. Its protein is CASSLTLSVAEQFF.

This clonotype was seen a few times. The V and J genes are TRBV9 and TRBJ2-2, with 8 positions matching TRBD1. V lost 4 bases, J lost 6 bases, and 11 bases stayed unmatched. CDR3 length equals 16 residues. Germline values: CDR1 SGDLS, CDR2 YYNGEE. The CDR3 loop reads CASSSQGAQVPGELFF. CDR3 DNA: TGTGCCAGCAGCTCGCAGGGGGCGCAGGTTCCCGGGGAGCTGTTTTTT.

This clonotype has only a few counts. The chain is built from TRBV5-1 and TRBJ2-2; 9 bases fit TRBD2. CDR1 SGHRS and CDR2 YFSETQ come from the germline V gene. V was pared by 2 bases and J by 7 bases, with 6 bases of the junction left unmatched. This CDR3 has 15 residues. CDR3 sequence: CASSLAGGLGGELFF. The CDR3 DNA reads as TGCGCCAGCAGCTTAGCGGGAGGCCTAGGCGGGGAGCTGTTTTTT.